A single count supports the clone carrying this TCR beta chain. The antigen remains unidentified. These data originate in a study of OX40 agonist ivuxolimab in advanced cancers. The germline gives CDR1 SGHDT, CDR2 YYEEEE. Trimming cost V 0 bases and J 7 bases; bases outside gene matches: 9. The CDR3 runs 16 residues. General study findings and limits: Also present in some nonresponders was a low level of normalized T-cell clonal expansion.

The repertoire was sequenced with immunoSEQ multiplex PCR; TCRdb's copy has only in-frame clones and lacks some. The sample contains about 36,000 clones, just under 80% of which appear only once. The chain combines TRBV5-6 with TRBJ2-1; 8 bases are a match to TRBD1. The receptor comes from an adult with an advanced solid tumor such as melanoma, head and neck, liver or kidney cancer. The sequences come from CD4+ or CD8+ T cells sorted from blood, collected in a trial of the OX40 agonist ivuxolimab. CDR3 sequence reads: CASSLDLDREWNEQFF. The CDR3 bases are TGTGCCAGCAGCTTGGATCTGGACAGGGAGTGGAATGAGCAGTTCTTC.